These 20 T cell receptor beta chains were all obtained from the same sample, sequenced in a study of blood T cells in healthy people across ages. PCR was performed a second time for about 7 to 12 cycles using a sample-barcoded 5' primer and a J-beta primer mix. TCRdb re-called the 5' RACE reads with MiXCR, one entry per CDR3 protein. The repertoire holds some 1.1 million distinct CDR3 sequences, with 35% to 40% as singletons. The material sequenced was blood. These receptors all come from a man between 18 and 35 years old in good health.

The chain's CDR3 is CASSRTGEGEGTEAFF. In DNA form, the CDR3 reads TGCGCCAGCAGCCGGACAGGGGAAGGGGAAGGAACTGAAGCTTTCTTT. V and J are TRBV5-1 and TRBJ1-1; TRBD1 agrees at 9 bases. The germline V gene has CDR1 SGHRS and CDR2 YFSETQ. Unmatched junction bases numbered 12, after V lost 4 bases and J lost 5 bases. The length of the CDR3 is 16 residues.

This rearrangement joins TRBV28 to TRBJ2-5; 7 bases align to TRBD2. The CDR3 covers 13 residues. CDR1 and CDR2 from the germline V gene are MDHEN and SYDVKM. With V trimmed by 7 bases and J by 4 bases, 6 bases remained unmatched. CDR3 bases: TGTGCCAGCATTACCTGGGGGGGAGAGACCCAGTACTTC. Translating gives CASITWGGETQYF.

The CDR3 is CASSVASEYQETQYF. CDR3 DNA: TGTGCCAGCAGCGTAGCATCAGAGTACCAAGAGACCCAGTACTTC. The V and J genes are TRBV9 and TRBJ2-5; D remains ambiguous. V was clipped by 0 bases and J by 0 bases, with 9 bases between them. Germline lookup yields CDR1 SGDLS and CDR2 YYNGEE. The CDR3 is 15 residues long.

This clonotype was seen a handful of times. The rearrangement joins TRBV20-1 to TRBJ2-2; D may correspond to TRBD1 or TRBD2 (5 bases each). CDR1 and CDR2 (germline): DFQATT, SNEGSKA (reference sequence). The V gene lost 3 bases and the J gene lost 0 bases, with 11 bases spanning the gap. The CDR3 extends over 15 amino acids. Here the CDR3 reads CSASLGDTNTGELFF. In DNA form, the CDR3 reads TGCAGTGCTAGTCTGGGGGATACGAACACCGGGGAGCTGTTTTTT.

This clonotype was found many times. The genes are TRBV7-2 and TRBJ2-3; no definite D call. Germline V gene sequence: CDR1 SGHTA, CDR2 FQGNSA. The V end was cut by 4 bases, the J end by 7 bases, with 21 bases between. The CDR3 consists of 16 residues. As DNA, the CDR3 is TGTGCCAGCAGCTCTAGACCCGGCCCGCGCAGAAATACGCAGTATTTT. Translating it yields CASSSRPGPRRNTQYF.

This chain connects TRBV25-1 to TRBJ2-3; 7 bases line up with TRBD1. Per germline, CDR1 MGHDK and CDR2 SYGVNS. J gave up 0 bases and V 4 bases, and 7 bases lay outside the gene matches. The CDR3 is made up of 16 amino acids. CDR3 in amino acids: CASSGGQRSSTDTQYF. CDR3 coding DNA: TGTGCCAGCAGTGGGGGACAGCGTTCTAGCACAGATACGCAGTATTTT.

The chain combines TRBV27 with TRBJ2-5; 8 nucleotides agree with TRBD2. The CDR3 has 14 amino acids. Germline V gene data show CDR1 as MNHEY and CDR2 as SMNVEV (reference sequence). V gave up 4 bases and J gave up 5 bases; unmatched junction bases: 6. CDR3 residues: CASSSRTSSETQYF. CDR3 in DNA: TGTGCCAGCAGTTCTAGGACTAGCTCGGAGACCCAGTACTTC.

This rearrangement joins TRBV10-3 to TRBJ1-2, with D possibly being TRBD1 (5 bases). This CDR3 region has 14 residues. The germline V gene has CDR1 ENHRY and CDR2 SYGVKD. V was clipped by 8 bases and J by 7 bases, with 20 bases between them. CDR3 sequence reads: CAIDNKSRGGGYTF. The DNA of the CDR3 is TGTGCCATCGACAATAAGTCGAGGGGAGGTGGCTACACCTTC.

The chain uses TRBV20-1 and TRBJ1-1, with TRBD1 matching over 7 bases. Looked up from germline, CDR1 is DFQATT and CDR2 is SNEGSKA (reference sequence). V gave up 6 bases and J gave up 0 bases; unmatched junction bases: 10. The CDR3 has 15 residues. The CDR3 DNA is TGCAGTGCCTATGACAGGGAGGGATTGAACACTGAAGCTTTCTTT. Translation: CSAYDREGLNTEAFF.

The chain has TRBV25-1 and TRBJ1-1; no reliable D call. Per germline, CDR1 MGHDK and CDR2 SYGVNS. V gave up 2 bases and J gave up 1 base, with 11 bases separating them. CDR3 length: 15 amino acids. CDR3: CASSEAIGENTEAFF. In nucleotides, the CDR3 is TGTGCCAGCAGTGAAGCGATCGGGGAGAACACTGAAGCTTTCTTT.

This clonotype has only one observation. A much larger clone is a single base away; this may be a read error. CDR3 region: CASSDHCGYTF. As DNA, the CDR3 is TGTGCCAGCAGCGATCACTGTGGCTACACCTTC. This rearrangement joins TRBV3-1 to TRBJ1-2; D remains unclear. The CDR3 covers 11 residues. Trimming removed 5 bases at V and 7 bases at J, with 8 bases between. Germline-derived CDR1 and CDR2 are LGHDT and YNNKEL (reference sequence).

This clonotype was recorded a few times. J is TRBJ1-2 and V is TRBV20-1; possible D gene TRBD1, 5 bases. The CDR3 runs 14 residues. Germline V gene data show CDR1 as DFQATT and CDR2 as SNEGSKA (reference sequence). V was pared by 2 bases and J by 2 bases, with 12 bases between. The CDR3 bases are TGCAGTGCTAGAACCACCGGGGGAAACTATGGCTACACCTTC. It translates to CSARTTGGNYGYTF.

This clonotype occurred a few times. The chain links TRBV4-1 to TRBJ1-6; D is possibly TRBD1 (5 bases). Germline CDR1 is MGHRA and CDR2 is YSYEKL. This CDR3 is 15 amino acids long. The ends were cut back, 6 bases at V and 7 bases at J, with 16 bases in the middle. The CDR3 region is CASRPPGTRNSPLHF. Written as DNA, the CDR3 is TGCGCCAGCAGGCCCCCCGGGACGCGAAATTCACCCCTCCACTTT.

This chain links TRBV12-3 or TRBV12-4 with TRBJ1-1; 10 bases match TRBD1. The ends lost 5 bases at V and 3 bases at J; junction bases unmatched: 6. The CDR3 length is 15 residues. CDR3 amino acids: CASSGTGAGDTEAFF. CDR3 sequence (DNA): TGTGCCAGCAGTGGGACAGGGGCGGGGGACACTGAAGCTTTCTTT.

V and J are TRBV20-1 and TRBJ1-6; perhaps TRBD1 as D (5 bases). The germline CDR1 and CDR2 sequences are DFQATT and SNEGSKA (reference sequence). V was pared by 6 bases and J by 8 bases, with 17 bases between. The CDR3 runs to 14 residues. CDR3: CSAMDGAGDSPLHF. The CDR3 DNA reads TGCAGTGCGATGGACGGGGCCGGCGATTCACCCCTCCACTTT.

The CDR3, as DNA: TGTGCCAGCAGTTCTGGGGACGTGAGCTCTGGGGCCAACGTCCTGACTTTC. Residues: CASSSGDVSSGANVLTF. The chain is built from TRBV12-3 or TRBV12-4 and TRBJ2-6, with D perhaps assigned TRBD1 or TRBD2 (5 bases each). Trimming removed 4 bases at V and 0 bases at J, with 13 bases between. This CDR3 region has 17 residues.

The chain employs TRBV12-3 or TRBV12-4 and TRBJ1-6; D is possibly TRBD1 (6 bases). The CDR3 has 14 amino acids. Trimming removed 5 bases from V and 10 bases from J, with 15 bases in between. The CDR3 spells CASSRQEAISPLHF. DNA of the CDR3: TGTGCCAGCAGTCGACAGGAGGCCATATCACCCCTCCACTTT.

The rearrangement joins TRBV6-5 to TRBJ2-5, with D unresolved. CDR1 and CDR2 from the germline V gene are MNHEY and SVGAGI. This CDR3 is built from 16 residues. The germline V and J ends were trimmed by 6 bases and 2 bases, with 19 bases remaining between them. The chain's CDR3 is CASRRDPTEEQETQYF. The DNA of the CDR3 is TGTGCCAGCAGACGCGATCCGACGGAAGAACAAGAGACCCAGTACTTC.

The CDR3 nucleotides read TGTGCCACCAGCAGAGATGGGCAGGGCAGCAATCAGCCCCAGCATTTT. Encoded protein: CATSRDGQGSNQPQHF. The chain employs TRBV15 and TRBJ1-5, with D possibly being TRBD1 (5 bases). The CDR3 runs 16 residues. Germline V lookup: CDR1 LNHNV, CDR2 YYDKDF (reference sequence). V lost 0 bases and J lost 1, with 10 bases in between.

The V gene is TRBV20-1, the J gene TRBJ1-1; no clear D gene. The CDR3 contains 12 residues. V lost 6 bases to trimming and J lost 5 bases, with 13 bases between them. CDR1 and CDR2 from the germline V gene are DFQATT and SNEGSKA (reference sequence). CDR3 residues: CSATTRGTEAFF. In DNA form, the CDR3 reads TGCAGTGCCACGACGCGGGGAACTGAAGCTTTCTTT.